The 2 T cell receptor beta chains below come from one sample, sequenced in a study of response to subunit inactivated influenza vaccine. TCRdb independently ran MiXCR on the RT-PCR reads; one entry per CDR3 protein. The top ten hold about a tenth of the sample, which has around 790,000 distinct CDR3 sequences, 21% seen once. Source: PBMCs from blood, taken 4 to 6 days after vaccination. These receptors were obtained from a man aged 50 or older who received an inactivated influenza vaccine.

This clonotype has only a few counts. This chain links TRBV20-1 with TRBJ2-5, with 8 bases matching TRBD2. Looked up from germline, CDR1 is DFQATT and CDR2 is SNEGSKA (reference sequence). Trimming took 2 bases from V and 3 from J; bases not matched to a gene: 11. This CDR3 contains 16 residues. This CDR3 reads CSARMASGWSKETQYF. CDR3 DNA sequence: TGCAGTGCTAGAATGGCTAGCGGGTGGTCCAAAGAGACCCAGTACTTC.

The genes are TRBV15 and TRBJ2-5, with D hard to call. This CDR3 spans 14 amino acids. Germline CDR1 LNHNV, CDR2 YYDKDF (reference sequence). V shed 3 bases and J shed 2 bases, with 10 bases lying between them. Here the CDR3 DNA reads TGTGCCACCAGCAGCGACAAGTTTCAAGAGACCCAGTACTTC. Residues: CATSSDKFQETQYF.